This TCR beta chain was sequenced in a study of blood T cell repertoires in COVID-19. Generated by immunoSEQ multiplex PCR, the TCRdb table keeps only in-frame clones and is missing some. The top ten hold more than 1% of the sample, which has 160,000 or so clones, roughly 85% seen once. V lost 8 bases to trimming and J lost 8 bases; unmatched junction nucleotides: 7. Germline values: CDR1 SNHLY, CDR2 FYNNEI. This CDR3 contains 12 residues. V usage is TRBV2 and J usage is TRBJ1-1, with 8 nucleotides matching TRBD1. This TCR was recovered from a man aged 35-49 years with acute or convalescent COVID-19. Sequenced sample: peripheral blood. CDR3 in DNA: TGTGCCAGCGGAGGGGACAGGCAAGAAGCTTTCTTT. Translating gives CASGGDRQEAFF. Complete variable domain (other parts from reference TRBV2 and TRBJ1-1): EPEVTQTPSHQVTQMGQEVILRCVPISNHLYFYWYRQILGQKVEFLVSFYNNEISEKSEIFDDQFSVERPDGSNFTLKIRSTKLEDSAMYFCASGGDRQEAFFGQGTRLTVV.